The 27 T cell receptor beta chains listed next were all sequenced from one sample in a study of PD-L1 blockade in urothelial cancer. Generated by immunoSEQ multiplex PCR, the TCRdb table keeps only in-frame clones and is missing some. The table shows 130,000 or so clones, with 70% to 85% occurring only once. Time point here: pretreatment peripheral blood. Source: PBMCs, taken around atezolizumab (anti-PD-L1) treatment. All receptors derive from a man aged 50-60 years with urothelial cancer.

The rearrangement links TRBV7-9 to TRBJ1-2; 11 nucleotides agree with TRBD1. Germline values: CDR1 SEHNR, CDR2 FQNEAQ (reference sequence). The CDR3 sequence is 14 residues long. Trimming cost V 6 bases and J 7 bases; bases outside gene matches: 7. In DNA form, the CDR3 reads TGTGCCAGCAGTGTAGGACAGGGGGCCGCTGGCTACACCTTC. It yields the protein CASSVGQGAAGYTF.

The rearrangement joins TRBV14 to TRBJ2-7, with TRBD2 matching over 7 bases. Trimming took 0 bases from V and 0 from J; bases not matched to a gene: 23. Germline lookup yields CDR1 SGHDN and CDR2 FVKESK. This CDR3 contains 22 residues. The CDR3 nucleotides are TGTGCCAGCAGCCAAGATCAGTGGGGTAGGGGAAAGGGCGGGAGAGTCTCCTACGAGCAGTACTTC. This sequence encodes CASSQDQWGRGKGGRVSYEQYF.

The V call is TRBV4-2, the J call TRBJ1-3, with 9 nucleotides matching TRBD1. Germline V gives CDR1 LGHNA, CDR2 YNFKEQ. Trimming cost V 5 bases and J 4 bases; bases outside gene matches: 12. There are 17 residues in the CDR3. Here the CDR3 reads CASSKGGGTGYGNTIYF. The DNA for the CDR3 is TGTGCCAGCAGCAAGGGAGGCGGGACAGGGTACGGAAACACCATATATTTT.

The J gene is TRBJ1-5, the V gene TRBV19, with D maybe TRBD1 (6 bases). CDR3 length: 15 amino acids. From germline, CDR1 is LNHDA and CDR2 SQIVND (reference sequence). Trimming stripped 9 bases from V and 0 bases from J, with 15 bases between. Here the CDR3 reads CASRGGAYSNQPQHF. Here the CDR3 DNA reads TGTGCCAGCCGGGGGGGGGCTTATAGCAATCAGCCCCAGCATTTT. Supplemented by reference TRBV19 and TRBJ1-5, the full variable domain reads DGGITQSPKYLFRKEGQNVTLSCEQNLNHDAMYWYRQDPGQGLRLIYYSQIVNDFQKGDIAEGYSVSREKKESFPLTVTSAQKNPTAFYLCASRGGAYSNQPQHFGDGTRLSIL.

This chain links TRBV5-1 with TRBJ1-4; 11 bases fit TRBD1. The CDR3 extends over 17 amino acids. The junction had 5 bases not matched to a gene; V was cut back by 2 bases and J by 2 bases. CDR1 SGHRS and CDR2 YFSETQ come from the germline V gene. The CDR3 DNA reads as TGCGCCAGCAGCTTCGGGGGGACAGGGGGGACTAATGAAAAACTGTTTTTT. This codes for CASSFGGTGGTNEKLFF.

The chain is built from TRBV11-2 and TRBJ2-1; possibly TRBD1 for D (6 bases). There are 15 residues in the CDR3. Per germline, CDR1 SGHAT and CDR2 FQNNGV. V was shortened by 3 bases and J by 1 base, with 10 bases between the two germline ends. This CDR3 is CASSLTGGSYNEQFF. The CDR3 region has the DNA TGTGCCAGCAGCTTGACAGGTGGGTCCTACAATGAGCAGTTCTTC.

The chain recombines TRBV25-1 with TRBJ2-3; TRBD2 matches 8 bases. From germline, CDR1 is MGHDK and CDR2 SYGVNS. The CDR3 contains 15 residues. With 1 base clipped from V and 4 bases from J, the junction kept 4 bases outside the gene matches. The CDR3 here is CASSEFRAGADTQYF. CDR3 DNA sequence: TGTGCCAGCAGTGAATTTCGAGCGGGAGCAGATACGCAGTATTTT.

V and J are TRBV11-3 and TRBJ2-2; possibly TRBD1 for D (5 bases). CDR3 size: 12 residues. Germline CDR1 reads SGHNT; CDR2 reads YENEEA. Trimming shortened V by 5 bases and J by 7 bases, and 8 bases separated the two germline ends. In DNA form, the CDR3 reads TGTGCCAGCAGCCCACAGGACGGGGAGCTGTTTTTT. Translation: CASSPQDGELFF.

The chain couples TRBV9 to TRBJ1-4; D gene unclear. CDR1 is SGDLS and CDR2 is YYNGEE in the germline V gene. V lost 0 bases and J lost 8, with 8 bases in between. This CDR3 comprises 13 residues. CDR3 protein: CASSVGATEKLFF. CDR3 in DNA: TGTGCCAGCAGCGTAGGGGCCACGGAAAAACTGTTTTTT.

The chain uses TRBV27 and TRBJ1-4; 9 bases are shared with TRBD1. Per the germline V gene, CDR1 is MNHEY and CDR2 is SMNVEV (reference sequence). The CDR3 is 12 amino acids. The J segment lost 7 bases and the V segment lost 8 bases, leaving 2 bases of the junction unmatched. Here the CDR3 DNA reads TGTGCCAGCGGGACAGGGCTTGAAAAACTGTTTTTT. Its protein product is CASGTGLEKLFF.

CDR3: CASRPETSPNYGYTF. As DNA, the CDR3 is TGTGCCAGCAGGCCTGAGACAAGTCCTAACTATGGCTACACCTTC. The rearrangement joins TRBV7-8 to TRBJ1-2; no firm D call. CDR1 and CDR2 (germline): SGHVS, FQNEAQ. Deletions cut 6 bases from V and 0 bases from J, with 14 bases between. The CDR3 has 15 amino acids.

The V and J genes are TRBV27 and TRBJ2-2; tentative D call: TRBD2 (7 bases). Looked up from germline, CDR1 is MNHEY and CDR2 is SMNVEV (reference sequence). The ends were cut back, 2 bases at V and 5 bases at J, with 12 bases in the middle. This CDR3 region has 15 residues. The CDR3 is CASSLRGARTGELFF. The CDR3 DNA reads as TGTGCCAGCAGTTTACGGGGGGCTCGGACCGGGGAGCTGTTTTTT.

The V and J genes are TRBV30 and TRBJ2-7; tentatively, D is TRBD2 (6 bases). The V gene lost 7 bases and the J gene lost 5 bases, with 21 bases spanning the gap. The CDR3 is 14 amino acids. Per germline, CDR1 GTSNPN and CDR2 SVGIG (reference sequence). CDR3 sequence: CAYTIGTLNNEQYF. Written as DNA, the CDR3 is TGTGCCTACACTATCGGGACTCTTAACAACGAGCAGTACTTC.

This clone was seen more than once but under ten times. The V gene is TRBV7-8, the J gene TRBJ2-2; a possible D gene is TRBD2 (6 bases). The CDR3 loop spans 15 amino acids. V was shortened by 5 bases and J by 5 bases, with 15 bases between the two germline ends. CDR1 and CDR2 from the germline V gene are SGHVS and FQNEAQ. The chain's CDR3 is CASSLRDSNTGELFF. The CDR3 region has the DNA TGTGCCAGCAGCCTACGGGACTCCAATACCGGGGAGCTGTTTTTT.

The chain links TRBV5-6 to TRBJ2-1; TRBD2 matches 10 bases. V trimming: 5 bases; J trimming: 10 bases; junction bases outside the gene matches: 15. Germline lookup yields CDR1 SGHDT and CDR2 YYEEEE. CDR3 length: 16 residues. In DNA form, the CDR3 reads TGTGCCAGCAGGGGTCCTAGCGGGAGTAAGAGGTACGAGCAGTTCTTC. Amino acids: CASRGPSGSKRYEQFF.

This clone was detected a few times. This chain uses TRBV5-4 with TRBJ1-6; TRBD1 matches at 9 bases. Losses at the gene ends were 0 bases for V and 9 bases for J; bases not matched to a gene: 1. The V gene's germline CDR1 is SGHNT and CDR2 YYREEE (reference sequence). The CDR3 is made up of 14 amino acids. DNA of the CDR3: TGTGCCAGCAGCTTGGGACAGGGGGGTTCACCCCTCCACTTT. It codes for CASSLGQGGSPLHF.

The V and J genes are TRBV10-3 and TRBJ2-7; TRBD2 aligns across 14 bases. Germline V gene sequence: CDR1 ENHRY, CDR2 SYGVKD. This CDR3 is 19 amino acids long. The V gene end was trimmed by 5 bases and the J gene end by 0 bases; junction bases not matched to a gene: 12. The CDR3 DNA reads as TGTGCCATCAGTCCACCGGGACTAGCGGGAGAGTTGGCCTCCTACGAGCAGTACTTC. Translation: CAISPPGLAGELASYEQYF.

This clone was observed a handful of times. The chain has TRBV5-5 and TRBJ1-4; 7 bases map to TRBD1. CDR3 size: 13 residues. V shed 4 bases, J shed 11 bases, and the junction held 8 bases outside the gene matches. Germline V gene lookup returns CDR1 SGHKS and CDR2 YYEKEE (reference sequence). Here the CDR3 DNA reads TGTGCCAGCAGCGGGGGACAGTCTAAGAAACTGTTTTTT. Its translation is CASSGGQSKKLFF.

The chain combines TRBV11-1 with TRBJ2-6; a weak D match, TRBD2 (5 bases). Germline lookup yields CDR1 SGHAT and CDR2 FQDESV (reference sequence). Trimming shortened V by 3 bases and J by 2 bases, and 14 bases separated the two germline ends. The length of the CDR3 is 17 residues. The CDR3, as DNA: TGTGCCAGCAGCTTTTCCAGAACCGGGGCTGGGGCCAACGTCCTGACTTTC. This encodes CASSFSRTGAGANVLTF.

The chain couples TRBV5-1 to TRBJ2-7; maybe TRBD2 (5 bases). Between the trimmed V and J ends, which lost 4 bases and 4 bases, there was a span of 12 bases. CDR1 and CDR2 (germline): SGHRS, YFSETQ. The CDR3 is made up of 13 amino acids. The CDR3 spells CASSPTTGYEQYF. The CDR3, as DNA: TGCGCCAGCAGCCCAACCACGGGATACGAGCAGTACTTC. The entire variable domain, with the rest obtained from reference TRBV5-1 and TRBJ2-7, is as follows: KAGVTQTPRYLIKTRGQQVTLSCSPISGHRSVSWYQQTPGQGLQFLFEYFSETQRNKGNFPGRFSGRQFSNSRSEMNVSTLELGDSALYLCASSPTTGYEQYFGPGTRLTVT.

The gene calls are TRBV7-9 and TRBJ2-1; 15 bases are shared with TRBD2. This CDR3 spans 15 amino acids. Germline V CDR1 and CDR2: SEHNR, FQNEAQ (reference sequence). J lost 9 bases, V lost 5 bases, and 5 bases had no gene match. CDR3: CASSTRTSGGVEQFF. The DNA for the CDR3 is TGTGCCAGCAGCACAAGGACTAGCGGGGGGGTTGAGCAGTTCTTC.

The J gene is TRBJ1-1, the V gene TRBV11-2, with 10 bases that match TRBD1. The trim removed 2 bases at V and 5 bases at J, leaving 2 bases unmatched. CDR1 and CDR2 from the germline V gene are SGHAT and FQNNGV. CDR3 length: 14 amino acids. The CDR3 region is CASSLQDRGTEAFF. CDR3 nucleotides: TGTGCCAGCAGCTTACAGGACAGGGGGACTGAAGCTTTCTTT.

The V gene is TRBV7-6, the J gene TRBJ2-3; D is perhaps TRBD2 (7 bases). The V end was cut by 1 base, the J end by 3 bases, with 17 bases between. The CDR3 is made up of 17 amino acids. Germline V CDR1 and CDR2: SGHVS, FNYEAQ. CDR3 DNA: TGTGCCAGCAGCTTAGTCCCTCCAGGGGAGGGTACAGATACGCAGTATTTT. Residues: CASSLVPPGEGTDTQYF.

J is TRBJ1-2 and V is TRBV5-1; tentative D call: TRBD1 (6 bases). CDR3 length: 15 amino acids. Trimming removed 4 bases at V and 4 bases at J, with 17 bases between. Germline-derived CDR1 and CDR2 are SGHRS and YFSETQ. In DNA, the CDR3 is TGCGCCAGCAGCCCTATACAGGGTGGCGGCTATGGCTACACCTTC. Residues: CASSPIQGGGYGYTF.

The CDR3 sequence is CASSQGTGKTEAFF. DNA for the CDR3: TGCGCCAGCAGCCAAGGGACAGGGAAGACTGAAGCTTTCTTT. The rearrangement joins TRBV4-1 to TRBJ1-1; 8 bases are shared with TRBD1. Germline V gene data show CDR1 as MGHRA and CDR2 as YSYEKL. The CDR3 is 14 amino acids. The V and J ends lost 1 base and 5 bases, in that order; junction bases with no gene match: 3.

The chain recombines TRBV6-6 with TRBJ1-6; no reliable D call. This CDR3 contains 13 residues. Per the germline V gene, CDR1 is MNHNY and CDR2 is SVGAGI (reference sequence). The V gene lost 4 bases and the J gene lost 4 bases, with 5 bases spanning the gap. CDR3 nucleotide sequence: TGTGCCAGCAGTTCCGGGTATAATTCACCCCTCCACTTT. This translates into CASSSGYNSPLHF.

The genes are TRBV10-3 and TRBJ2-7; 7 bases align to TRBD2. This CDR3 is built from 14 residues. V was clipped by 8 bases and J by 0 bases; unmatched bases: 7. Germline lookup yields CDR1 ENHRY and CDR2 SYGVKD. The CDR3 is CAIGWGGSSYEQYF. The CDR3 nucleotides are TGTGCCATCGGGTGGGGGGGAAGCTCCTACGAGCAGTACTTC.